The 23 T cell receptor beta chains presented below share a single source sample, sequenced in a study of HIV-infected patients and healthy controls. TCRdb re-called the 5' RACE reads through MiXCR, storing one row per CDR3 protein. The sample records about 63,000 distinct CDR3 sequences, less than 20% being singletons. The sequencing input was CD4+ T cells from blood. These receptors all stem from a human donor in good health.

V is TRBV4-3 and J is TRBJ2-2, with D perhaps matching TRBD2 (6 bases). The CDR3 sequence is 17 residues long. Germline lookup yields CDR1 LGHNA and CDR2 YSLEER. Trimming removed 4 bases at V and 2 bases at J, with 17 bases between. This CDR3 is CASSPSLRGSNTGELFF. The CDR3 DNA sequence: TGCGCCAGCAGCCCCTCCCTCCGGGGGTCCAACACCGGGGAGCTGTTTTTT.

The chain recombines TRBV6-5 with TRBJ2-1, with 12 bases matching TRBD2. The V gene end was trimmed by 6 bases and the J gene end by 4 bases; junction bases not matched to a gene: 4. CDR1 and CDR2 from the germline V gene are MNHEY and SVGAGI. The CDR3 has 15 residues. CDR3 protein: CASRLAGGQYNEQFF. The CDR3 bases are TGTGCCAGCAGGCTAGCGGGGGGGCAGTACAATGAGCAGTTCTTC.

The chain's CDR3 is CSARAATGDDQPQHF. The CDR3 DNA reads TGCAGTGCTAGAGCCGCGACGGGCGATGATCAGCCCCAGCATTTT. The V call is TRBV20-1, the J call TRBJ1-5; D is undetermined. The CDR3 is 15 amino acids. Per germline, CDR1 DFQATT and CDR2 SNEGSKA (reference sequence). V lost 1 base, J lost 5 bases, and 15 bases lay in between.

This clonotype was picked up many times. This chain connects TRBV29-1 to TRBJ2-2; D is unresolved. V was shortened by 7 bases and J by 2 bases, with 11 bases between the two germline ends. Germline V gives CDR1 SQVTM, CDR2 ANQGSEA. The CDR3 has 13 amino acids. CDR3 protein: CSAWAENTGELFF. CDR3 nucleotides: TGCAGCGCGTGGGCCGAAAACACCGGGGAGCTGTTTTTT.

This clonotype was observed many times. The CDR3 reads CASSEQQGIETQYF. The CDR3 DNA follows: TGTGCCAGCAGTGAACAACAGGGAATCGAGACCCAGTACTTC. This rearrangement joins TRBV2 to TRBJ2-5; D is perhaps TRBD1 (6 bases). Germline V gene lookup returns CDR1 SNHLY and CDR2 FYNNEI. Trimming took 2 bases from V and 5 from J, leaving 12 bases between them. The CDR3 contains 14 residues.

The rearrangement joins TRBV14 to TRBJ1-3, with TRBD1 as a possible D gene (5 bases). There are 19 residues in the CDR3. The germline gives CDR1 SGHDN, CDR2 FVKESK. V was cut by 0 bases and J by 0 bases, with 18 bases left in between. CDR3 amino acids: CASSQENLAGQVSGNTIYF. CDR3 DNA sequence: TGTGCCAGCAGCCAAGAAAATTTGGCCGGACAAGTCTCTGGAAACACCATATATTTT.

This clonotype was detected many times. This chain connects TRBV20-1 to TRBJ2-1; D gene unclear. CDR1 and CDR2 (germline): DFQATT, SNEGSKA (reference sequence). The V gene lost 7 bases and the J gene lost 2 bases, with 18 bases spanning the gap. The CDR3 totals 15 residues. CDR3 DNA sequence: TGCAGTGTCAGGAAGGACGTTACGGCCTACAATGAGCAGTTCTTC. Translating it yields CSVRKDVTAYNEQFF.

The chain has TRBV20-1 and TRBJ1-2, with unresolved D. CDR1 and CDR2 from the germline V gene are DFQATT and SNEGSKA (reference sequence). The V and J ends lost 6 bases and 13 bases respectively, with 21 bases between them. The CDR3 loop spans 12 amino acids. The CDR3 DNA reads as TGCAGTGCCCCCTTTCGTGAGGTGATCTGCACCTTC. Protein product: CSAPFREVICTF.

This clonotype has ten or more counts. The chain links TRBV6-1 to TRBJ2-3; D might be TRBD2 (5 bases). Deletions cut 1 base from V and 8 bases from J, with 10 bases between. Germline V lookup: CDR1 MNHNS, CDR2 SASEGT. The length of the CDR3 is 13 residues. This chain's CDR3 is CASSEVIGGTQYF. CDR3 DNA: TGTGCCAGCAGTGAAGTGATCGGAGGTACGCAGTATTTT.

The sample holds a few counts of this clonotype. The rearrangement links TRBV6-2 or TRBV6-3 to TRBJ2-1; D remains ambiguous. V dropped 8 bases and J dropped 1 base, with 15 bases sitting between them. This CDR3 region has 15 residues. Germline CDR1 and CDR2: MNHEY and SVGEGT. CDR3 sequence: CASSAPTRSYNEQFF. CDR3 coding DNA: TGTGCCAGCTCAGCCCCAACTCGTTCCTACAATGAGCAGTTCTTC.

A few counts support this clonotype. The V and J genes are TRBV15 and TRBJ2-1; 8 positions match TRBD1. V was pared by 1 base and J by 5 bases, with 7 bases of the junction left unmatched. The germline CDR1 and CDR2 sequences are LNHNV and YYDKDF (reference sequence). This CDR3 has 16 residues. This CDR3 reads CATSRAPDREDNEQFF. The CDR3 region has the DNA TGTGCCACCAGCAGAGCCCCGGACAGGGAAGACAATGAGCAGTTCTTC.

The chain carries TRBV18 and TRBJ1-1; no definite D call. Per germline, CDR1 KGHSH and CDR2 LQKENI. V was trimmed by 4 bases and J by 0 bases, leaving 12 bases between them. The CDR3 runs 15 residues. Here the CDR3 reads CASSHVAVMNTEAFF. CDR3 DNA: TGTGCCAGCTCACACGTTGCGGTCATGAACACTGAAGCTTTCTTT.

In its sample, this clonotype was seen a few times. This chain connects TRBV21-1 to TRBJ1-2; the table's D gene call, TRBD1, was not cross checked with the DNA. TRBV21-1 is noted as a pseudogene. The CDR3 length is 15 residues. The CDR3, as DNA: TGTGCCAGCCGAGACAGGGGTCGGTTCGCCCATGGCTACACCTTC. It is translated as CASRDRGRFAHGYTF.

This clonotype was seen repeatedly, ten times or more. The J gene is TRBJ1-2, the V gene TRBV5-1; tentatively, D is TRBD1 (6 bases). Germline loops: CDR1 SGHRS, CDR2 YFSETQ. V shed 1 base and J shed 7 bases, with 14 bases lying between them. This CDR3 comprises 14 residues. CDR3 sequence (DNA): TGCGCCAGCAGCTTGAATCGCCAGGGGAGTGGCTACACCTTC. It encodes CASSLNRQGSGYTF.

The chain carries TRBV5-1 and TRBJ2-5, with 8 nucleotides matching TRBD1. The CDR3 loop spans 16 amino acids. Trimming cost V 4 bases and J 1 base; bases outside gene matches: 9. CDR1 is SGHRS, CDR2 YFSETQ, per germline. This CDR3 is CASSQGAWGVQETQYF. Here the CDR3 DNA reads TGCGCCAGCAGCCAGGGGGCCTGGGGTGTCCAAGAGACCCAGTACTTC.

The chain joins TRBV3-2 to TRBJ2-7; TRBD1 is the table's D call and was not checked against the DNA. TRBV3-2 is described as a pseudogene. This CDR3 spans 18 amino acids. The CDR3 protein is CASSLKSTQGLSLHEQYF. In nucleotides, the CDR3 is TGTGCCAGCAGCCTAAAATCCACGCAGGGGTTGTCCCTCCACGAGCAGTACTTC.

The chain employs TRBV14 and TRBJ2-5, with 10 bases lining up with TRBD2. The CDR3 contains 14 residues. After removal of 6 bases from V and 2 bases from J, the junction contained 3 bases not matched to a gene. Germline lookup yields CDR1 SGHDN and CDR2 FVKESK. The CDR3 reads CASRLTSGQETQYF. CDR3 coding DNA: TGTGCCAGCAGGCTGACTAGCGGGCAAGAGACCCAGTACTTC.

This chain links TRBV18 with TRBJ1-1; D is ambiguous. The CDR3 covers 15 residues. Trimming removed 5 bases at V and 0 bases at J, with 13 bases between. Germline V gene sequence: CDR1 KGHSH, CDR2 LQKENI. In nucleotides, the CDR3 is TGTGCCAGCTCAATACAAGAGGGAATGAACACTGAAGCTTTCTTT. It encodes CASSIQEGMNTEAFF.

This chain links TRBV27 with TRBJ1-6, with a tentative D call TRBD1 (6 bases). Germline V gene sequence: CDR1 MNHEY, CDR2 SMNVEV (reference sequence). Trimming shortened V by 5 bases and J by 0 bases, and 8 bases separated the two germline ends. CDR3 length: 15 residues. This chain's CDR3 is CASSKQGSYNSPLHF. The CDR3 nucleotides read TGTGCCAGCAGTAAACAGGGCTCCTATAATTCACCCCTCCACTTT.

This clonotype was observed at least ten times. The chain combines TRBV4-3 with TRBJ2-3, with TRBD2 matching 16 bases. Trimming at V came to 5 bases and at J to 8 bases, leaving 16 bases not matched to a gene. Germline lookup yields CDR1 LGHNA and CDR2 YSLEER. CDR3 length: 19 residues. CDR3 coding DNA: TGCGCCAGCAGCTACGGGACTAGCGGGGGGGCCCAGGCACGAGTTACGCAGTATTTT. It is translated as CASSYGTSGGAQARVTQYF.

V gene TRBV29-1 combines with J gene TRBJ1-1; TRBD1 is a possible D gene (6 bases). CDR1 is SQVTM, CDR2 ANQGSEA, per germline. CDR3 length: 10 residues. The ends were cut back, 2 bases at V and 14 bases at J, with 12 bases in the middle. The CDR3: CSVELGASFF. Written as DNA, the CDR3 is TGCAGCGTTGAATTGGGGGCCTCATTCTTT.

This clonotype was recorded many times. The gene calls are TRBV11-2 and TRBJ1-1, with TRBD1 matching over 7 bases. Germline V CDR1 and CDR2: SGHAT, FQNNGV. The J segment lost 4 bases and the V segment lost 3 bases, leaving 20 bases of the junction unmatched. The length of the CDR3 is 19 residues. The DNA of the CDR3 is TGTGCCAGCAGCTTGTCCACCCCACAGGGGCGTAGGATTTCCACTGAAGCTTTCTTT. It yields the protein CASSLSTPQGRRISTEAFF.

V usage is TRBV7-9 and J usage is TRBJ1-4; no clear D. Germline CDR1 reads SEHNR; CDR2 reads FQNEAQ (reference sequence). The CDR3 has 15 amino acids. The V end was cut by 5 bases, the J end by 5 bases, with 15 bases between. This CDR3 reads CASSRGGIANEKLFF. The CDR3 nucleotides are TGTGCCAGCAGCCGGGGAGGGATAGCAAATGAAAAACTGTTTTTT.